Given below is one T cell receptor beta chain in context. Its antigen remains unidentified. The sample originates from a study of PD-L1 blockade in urothelial cancer. On the study more broadly: About 90% of the roughly 29 patients were men with bladder-origin urothelial cancer. Analyses used blood from 3 weeks (second dose) and 6 weeks after treatment start. Overall study findings and caveats: Durable-benefit patients had greater expansion of tumor-associated blood clones at 3 weeks.

What went into each PCR as a spike was synthetic TCR analog templates. Sequenced by immunoSEQ multiplex PCR; TCRdb stores in-frame clones only, minus some. The sample contains about 15,000 clones, approximately 86% of which appear only once. CDR1 WSHSY and CDR2 SAAADI come from the germline V gene. Trimming removed 11 bases from V and 6 bases from J, with 19 bases in between. This CDR3 spans 14 amino acids. This sequence originates from a man in his forties or fifties with urothelial cancer. The gene calls are TRBV10-2 and TRBJ2-2; D is uncertain. The sequenced sample was PBMCs, obtained around atezolizumab (anti-PD-L1) treatment. The CDR3 sequence: CASKGTAVPGELFF. CDR3 nucleotide sequence: TGCGCCTCCAAAGGAACAGCCGTACCCGGGGAGCTGTTTTTT.